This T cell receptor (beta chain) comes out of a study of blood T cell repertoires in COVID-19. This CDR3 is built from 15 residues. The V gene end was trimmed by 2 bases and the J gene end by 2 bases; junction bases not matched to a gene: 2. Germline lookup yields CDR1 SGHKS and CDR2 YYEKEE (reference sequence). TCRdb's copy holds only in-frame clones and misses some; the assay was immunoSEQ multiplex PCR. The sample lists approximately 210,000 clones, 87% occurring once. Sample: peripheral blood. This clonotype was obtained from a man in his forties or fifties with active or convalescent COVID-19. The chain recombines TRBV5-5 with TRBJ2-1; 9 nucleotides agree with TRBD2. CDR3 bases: TGTGCCAGCAGCTTCCAGCGGGGGGCCTACAATGAGCAGTTCTTC. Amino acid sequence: CASSFQRGAYNEQFF.